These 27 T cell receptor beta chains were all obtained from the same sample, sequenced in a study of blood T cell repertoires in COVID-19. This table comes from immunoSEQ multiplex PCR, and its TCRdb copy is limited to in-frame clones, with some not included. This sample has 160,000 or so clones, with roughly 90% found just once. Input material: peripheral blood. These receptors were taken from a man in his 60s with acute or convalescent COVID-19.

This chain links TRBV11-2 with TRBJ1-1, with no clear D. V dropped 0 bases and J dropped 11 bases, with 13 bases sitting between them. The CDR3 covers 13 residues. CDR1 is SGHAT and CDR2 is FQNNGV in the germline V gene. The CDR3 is CASSLDRSREAFF. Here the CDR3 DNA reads TGTGCCAGCAGCTTAGATCGGTCAAGGGAGGCTTTCTTT.

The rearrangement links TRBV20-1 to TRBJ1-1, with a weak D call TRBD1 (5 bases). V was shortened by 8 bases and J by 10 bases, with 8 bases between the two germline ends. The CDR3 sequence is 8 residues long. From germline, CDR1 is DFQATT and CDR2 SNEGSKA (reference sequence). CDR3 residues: CSPGGAFF. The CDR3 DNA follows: TGCAGTCCCGGGGGAGCTTTCTTT.

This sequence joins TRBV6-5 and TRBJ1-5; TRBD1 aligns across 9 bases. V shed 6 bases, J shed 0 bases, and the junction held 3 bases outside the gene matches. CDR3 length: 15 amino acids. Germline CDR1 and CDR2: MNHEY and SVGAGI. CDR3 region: CASSRTGDSNQPQHF. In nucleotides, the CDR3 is TGTGCCAGCAGCAGGACAGGGGATAGCAATCAGCCCCAGCATTTT.

The CDR3 region has the DNA TGCGCCAGCAGCTTGGGACAGGGGGAAACCGGGGAGCTGTTTTTT. It yields the protein CASSLGQGETGELFF. The chain uses TRBV5-1 and TRBJ2-2; 9 positions agree with TRBD1. Germline V gene sequence: CDR1 SGHRS, CDR2 YFSETQ. Unmatched junction bases numbered 2, after V lost 0 bases and J lost 5 bases. The CDR3 contains 15 residues.

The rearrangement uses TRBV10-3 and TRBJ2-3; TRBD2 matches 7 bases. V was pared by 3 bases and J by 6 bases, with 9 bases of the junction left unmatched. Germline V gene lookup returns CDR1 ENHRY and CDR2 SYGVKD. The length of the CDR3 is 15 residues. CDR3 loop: CAISDPVWGGDTQYF. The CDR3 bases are TGTGCCATCAGTGACCCTGTATGGGGGGGTGATACGCAGTATTTT.

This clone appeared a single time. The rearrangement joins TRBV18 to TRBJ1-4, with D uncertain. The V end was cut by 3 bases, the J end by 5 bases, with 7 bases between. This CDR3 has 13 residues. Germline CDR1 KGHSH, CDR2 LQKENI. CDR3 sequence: CASSPGVNEKLFF. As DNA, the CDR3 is TGTGCCAGCTCACCGGGAGTAAATGAAAAACTGTTTTTT.

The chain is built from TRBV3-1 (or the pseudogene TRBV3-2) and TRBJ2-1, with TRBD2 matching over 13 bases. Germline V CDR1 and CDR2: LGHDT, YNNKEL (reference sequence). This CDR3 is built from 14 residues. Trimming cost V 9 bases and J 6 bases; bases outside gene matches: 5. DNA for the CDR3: TGTGCCAGTGATACTAGCGGGGGGGCCAATGAGCAGTTCTTC. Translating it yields CASDTSGGANEQFF.

As DNA, the CDR3 is TGTGCCAGCAGCTCAAGGGCGGGGACCCAGCAGTTCTTC. Encoded protein: CASSSRAGTQQFF. The chain combines TRBV25-1 with TRBJ2-1; D possibly corresponds to TRBD2 (6 bases). Germline CDR1 is MGHDK and CDR2 is SYGVNS. Trimming took off 6 bases at V and 11 bases at J, with 17 bases between the two ends. The CDR3 totals 13 residues. Based on the CDR3 plus reference TRBV25-1 and TRBJ2-1, the full variable domain is EADIYQTPRYLVIGTGKKITLECSQTMGHDKMYWYQQDPGMELHLIHYSYGVNSTEKGDLSSESTVSRIRTEHFPLTLESARPSHTSQYLCASSSRAGTQQFFGPGTRLTVL.

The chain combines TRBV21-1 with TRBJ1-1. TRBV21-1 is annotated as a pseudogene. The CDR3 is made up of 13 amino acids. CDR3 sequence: CASTLGKRTEAFF. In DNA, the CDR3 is TGTGCCAGCACACTAGGGAAAAGGACTGAAGCTTTCTTT.

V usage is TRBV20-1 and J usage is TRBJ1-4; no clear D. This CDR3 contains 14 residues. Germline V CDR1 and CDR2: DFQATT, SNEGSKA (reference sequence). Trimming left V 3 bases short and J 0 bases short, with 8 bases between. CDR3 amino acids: CSASTIATNEKLFF. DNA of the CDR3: TGCAGTGCTAGTACAATTGCAACTAATGAAAAACTGTTTTTT.

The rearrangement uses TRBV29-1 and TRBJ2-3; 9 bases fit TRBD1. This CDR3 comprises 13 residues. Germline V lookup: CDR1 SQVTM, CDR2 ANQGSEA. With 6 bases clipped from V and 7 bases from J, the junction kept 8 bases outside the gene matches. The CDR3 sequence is CSVPGQGWNTQYF. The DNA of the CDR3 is TGCAGCGTCCCGGGACAGGGATGGAATACGCAGTATTTT.

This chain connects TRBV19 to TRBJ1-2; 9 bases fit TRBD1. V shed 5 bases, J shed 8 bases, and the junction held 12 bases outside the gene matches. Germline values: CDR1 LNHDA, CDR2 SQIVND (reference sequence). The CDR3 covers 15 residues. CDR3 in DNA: TGTGCCAGTAGTCCCAGAACAGGGGGCGGTTTCGGCTACACCTTC. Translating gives CASSPRTGGGFGYTF.

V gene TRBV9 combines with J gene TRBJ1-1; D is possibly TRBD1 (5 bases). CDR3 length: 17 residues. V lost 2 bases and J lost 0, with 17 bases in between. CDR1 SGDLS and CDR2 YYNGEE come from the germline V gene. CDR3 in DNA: TGTGCCAGCAGCGTGACCGGGACTCCAAGCGTGAACACTGAAGCTTTCTTT. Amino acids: CASSVTGTPSVNTEAFF.

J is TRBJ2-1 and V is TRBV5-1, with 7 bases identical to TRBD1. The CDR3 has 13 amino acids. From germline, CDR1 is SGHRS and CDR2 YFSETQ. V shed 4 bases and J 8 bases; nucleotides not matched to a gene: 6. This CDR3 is CASSARGSDEQFF. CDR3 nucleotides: TGCGCCAGCAGCGCCAGGGGGTCGGATGAGCAGTTCTTC. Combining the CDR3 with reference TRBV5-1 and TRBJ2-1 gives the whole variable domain KAGVTQTPRYLIKTRGQQVTLSCSPISGHRSVSWYQQTPGQGLQFLFEYFSETQRNKGNFPGRFSGRQFSNSRSEMNVSTLELGDSALYLCASSARGSDEQFFGPGTRLTVL.

CDR3 protein: CASSFIGGTYGYTF. CDR3 DNA: TGTGCCAGCAGCTTCATTGGAGGGACCTATGGCTACACCTTC. The rearrangement uses TRBV5-4 and TRBJ1-2, with D perhaps matching TRBD1 (5 bases). This CDR3 is 14 amino acids long. CDR1 SGHNT and CDR2 YYREEE come from the germline V gene (reference sequence). Trimming took off 2 bases at V and 4 bases at J, with 12 bases between the two ends.

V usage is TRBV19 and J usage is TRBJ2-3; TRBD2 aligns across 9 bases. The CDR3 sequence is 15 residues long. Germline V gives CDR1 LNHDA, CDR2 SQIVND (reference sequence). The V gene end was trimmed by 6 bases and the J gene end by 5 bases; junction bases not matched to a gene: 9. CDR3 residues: CASRNSGGRGDTQYF. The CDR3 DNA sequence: TGTGCCAGTAGGAATAGCGGGGGCCGAGGAGATACGCAGTATTTT.

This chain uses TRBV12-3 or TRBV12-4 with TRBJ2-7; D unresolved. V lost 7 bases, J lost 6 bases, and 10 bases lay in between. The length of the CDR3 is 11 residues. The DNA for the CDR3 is TGTGCCAGCATGCTAGTAGGCGAGCAGTACTTC. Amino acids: CASMLVGEQYF.

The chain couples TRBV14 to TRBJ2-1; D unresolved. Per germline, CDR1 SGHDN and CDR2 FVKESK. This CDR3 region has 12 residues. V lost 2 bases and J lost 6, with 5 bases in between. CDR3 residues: CASSQFSNEQFF. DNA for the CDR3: TGTGCCAGCAGCCAATTTAGCAATGAGCAGTTCTTC.

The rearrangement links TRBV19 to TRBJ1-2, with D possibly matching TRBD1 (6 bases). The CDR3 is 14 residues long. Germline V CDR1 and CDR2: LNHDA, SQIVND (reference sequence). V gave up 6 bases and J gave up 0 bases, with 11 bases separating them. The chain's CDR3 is CASSLQGTNYGYTF. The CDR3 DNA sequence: TGTGCCAGTAGCCTACAGGGAACTAACTATGGCTACACCTTC. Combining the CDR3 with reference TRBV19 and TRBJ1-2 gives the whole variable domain DGGITQSPKYLFRKEGQNVTLSCEQNLNHDAMYWYRQDPGQGLRLIYYSQIVNDFQKGDIAEGYSVSREKKESFPLTVTSAQKNPTAFYLCASSLQGTNYGYTFGSGTRLTVV.

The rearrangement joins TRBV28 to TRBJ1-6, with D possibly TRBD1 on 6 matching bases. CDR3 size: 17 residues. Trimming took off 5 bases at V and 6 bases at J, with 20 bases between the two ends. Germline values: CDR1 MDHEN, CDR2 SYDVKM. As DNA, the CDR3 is TGTGCCAGCAGTCAAGCAGGACAGCCCCAGACTAATTCACCCCTCCACTTT. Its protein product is CASSQAGQPQTNSPLHF.

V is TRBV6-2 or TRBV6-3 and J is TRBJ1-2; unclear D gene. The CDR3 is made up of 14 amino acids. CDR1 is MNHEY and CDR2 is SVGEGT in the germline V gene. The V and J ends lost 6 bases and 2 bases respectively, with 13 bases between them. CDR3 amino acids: CASSHPGGNYGYTF. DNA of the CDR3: TGTGCCAGCAGCCACCCGGGCGGGAACTATGGCTACACCTTC.

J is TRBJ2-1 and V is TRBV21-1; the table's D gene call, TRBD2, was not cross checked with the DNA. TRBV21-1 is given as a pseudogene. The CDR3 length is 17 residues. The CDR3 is CASRREEERGGLNEQFF. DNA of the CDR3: TGTGCCAGCAGGAGAGAGGAGGAGCGGGGGGGCCTGAATGAGCAGTTCTTC.

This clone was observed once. The CDR3, as DNA: TGTGCCAGCAGTTTCCATGGGGCCAACGTCCTGACTTTC. Residues: CASSFHGANVLTF. The chain carries TRBV27 and TRBJ2-6; D remains ambiguous. Trimming pared 3 bases from V and 3 bases from J, leaving 3 bases between. Germline CDR1 MNHEY, CDR2 SMNVEV (reference sequence). CDR3 size: 13 residues.

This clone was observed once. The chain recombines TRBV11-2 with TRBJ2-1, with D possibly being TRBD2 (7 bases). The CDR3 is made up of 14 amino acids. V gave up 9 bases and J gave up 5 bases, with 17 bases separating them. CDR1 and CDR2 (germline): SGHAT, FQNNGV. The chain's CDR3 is CASRGALTHNEQFF. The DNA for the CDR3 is TGTGCCAGTCGGGGGGCCTTAACACACAATGAGCAGTTCTTC. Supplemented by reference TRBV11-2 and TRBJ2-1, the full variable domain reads EAGVAQSPRYKIIEKRQSVAFWCNPISGHATLYWYQQILGQGPKLLIQFQNNGVVDDSQLPKDRFSAERLKGVDSTLKIQPAKLEDSAVYLCASRGALTHNEQFFGPGTRLTVL.

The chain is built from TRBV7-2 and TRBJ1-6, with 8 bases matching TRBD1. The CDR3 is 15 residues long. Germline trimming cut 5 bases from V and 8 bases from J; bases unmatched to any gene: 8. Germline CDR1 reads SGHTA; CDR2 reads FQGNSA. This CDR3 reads CASSPWTGLDSPLHF. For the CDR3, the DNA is TGTGCCAGCAGCCCATGGACAGGGCTGGATTCACCCCTCCACTTT.

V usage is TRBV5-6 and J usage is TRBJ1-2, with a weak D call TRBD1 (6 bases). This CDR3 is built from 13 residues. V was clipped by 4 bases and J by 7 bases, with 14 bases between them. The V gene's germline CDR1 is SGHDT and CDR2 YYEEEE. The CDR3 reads CASSRDRNPGYTF. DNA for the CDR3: TGTGCCAGCAGCCGCGACAGGAACCCTGGCTACACCTTC.

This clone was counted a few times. DNA of the CDR3: TGCGCCAGCAGTGGAAAGACTAGTCTCCCCGGGGAGCTGTTTTTT. Residues: CASSGKTSLPGELFF. The chain uses TRBV10-2 and TRBJ2-2; tentative D call: TRBD2 (6 bases). Trimming removed 4 bases from V and 6 bases from J, with 15 bases in between. Germline values: CDR1 WSHSY, CDR2 SAAADI. This CDR3 contains 15 residues.